The 19 T cell receptor beta chains presented below share a single source sample, sequenced in a study of blood T cells in healthy people across ages. Using a J-beta primer mix together with a sample-barcoded 5' primer, a second PCR was run for roughly 7 to 12 cycles. One entry per CDR3 protein results from TCRdb running MiXCR on the 5' RACE reads. This sample yields some 900,000 distinct CDR3 sequences, of which around 30% are seen a single time; roughly 17% belongs to the top ten. Sequencing used blood. These TCRs come from an elderly woman in good health.

V is TRBV28 and J is TRBJ2-7; 8 nucleotides agree with TRBD1. This CDR3 is 15 amino acids long. Germline assignment: CDR1 MDHEN and CDR2 SYDVKM. V was clipped by 2 bases and J by 0 bases; unmatched bases: 3. The CDR3 DNA reads TGTGCCAGCAGTTTAGGGGGACAGGACTCCTACGAGCAGTACTTC. Translation gives CASSLGGQDSYEQYF.

This clonotype was seen many times. The V call is TRBV7-9, the J call TRBJ2-1; TRBD2 agrees at 11 bases. The junction had 4 bases not matched to a gene; V was cut back by 1 base and J by 5 bases. Germline CDR1 reads SEHNR; CDR2 reads FQNEAQ (reference sequence). This CDR3 is built from 16 residues. CDR3 nucleotide sequence: TGTGCCAGCAGCTTAGGTGTGACTAGCGGGGACAATGAGCAGTTCTTC. Its translation is CASSLGVTSGDNEQFF.

This clonotype was seen more than once but under ten times. A much larger clone differs from this one at a single base, so this may be a read error. The chain couples TRBV12-3 or TRBV12-4 to TRBJ2-3; perhaps TRBD1 as D (5 bases). This CDR3 comprises 14 residues. Trimming took 5 bases from V and 4 from J, leaving 13 bases between them. For the CDR3, the DNA is TGTGCCAGCAGTCGCAGGGAAAACGCAGATACGCAGTATTTT. Protein: CASSRRENADTQYF.

This clonotype appeared many times. V gene TRBV7-8 combines with J gene TRBJ2-3; a possible D gene is TRBD2 (5 bases). Trimming stripped 0 bases from V and 0 bases from J, with 13 bases between. The CDR3 is 17 residues long. Germline loops: CDR1 SGHVS, CDR2 FQNEAQ. CDR3 nucleotides: TGTGCCAGCAGCTTAGCTCGACTATTCGCCAGCACAGATACGCAGTATTTT. Translation gives CASSLARLFASTDTQYF.

This clonotype has ten or more counts. V and J are TRBV7-2 and TRBJ2-7; 9 nucleotides match TRBD1. Looked up from germline, CDR1 is SGHTA and CDR2 is FQGNSA. There are 15 residues in the CDR3. Trimming at V came to 5 bases and at J to 1 base, leaving 6 bases not matched to a gene. The CDR3 nucleotides are TGTGCCAGCAGCCCGCAGACAGGGGGTTCCTACGAGCAGTACTTC. This gives the protein CASSPQTGGSYEQYF.

V gene TRBV29-1 combines with J gene TRBJ2-3; 9 bases agree with TRBD1. The junction had 9 bases not matched to a gene; V was cut back by 6 bases and J by 8 bases. There are 13 residues in the CDR3. Germline V gives CDR1 SQVTM, CDR2 ANQGSEA. CDR3 sequence reads: CSVPGQGTGTQYF. DNA of the CDR3: TGCAGCGTACCGGGACAGGGCACGGGTACGCAGTATTTT.

V is TRBV7-3 and J is TRBJ2-1; 12 nucleotides match TRBD2. Per germline, CDR1 SGHTA and CDR2 FQGTGA. V shed 0 bases, J shed 2 bases, and the junction held 8 bases outside the gene matches. There are 19 residues in the CDR3. The CDR3 reads CASSLTVGLAGGPYNEQFF. The CDR3 DNA is TGTGCCAGCAGCTTAACGGTCGGGCTAGCGGGGGGGCCCTACAATGAGCAGTTCTTC.

The chain is built from TRBV12-3 or TRBV12-4 and TRBJ2-3; D is unresolved. The CDR3 loop spans 15 amino acids. V dropped 3 bases and J dropped 1 base, with 11 bases sitting between them. CDR3 sequence: CASSLQPRGTDTQYF. CDR3 coding DNA: TGTGCCAGCAGTTTGCAGCCTAGAGGCACAGATACGCAGTATTTT.

This clonotype was detected a few times. This rearrangement joins TRBV5-1 to TRBJ1-1, with D unresolved. The length of the CDR3 is 12 residues. The V and J ends lost 6 bases and 8 bases respectively, with 14 bases between them. CDR1 and CDR2 from the germline V gene are SGHRS and YFSETQ. CDR3: CASTAGPGEAFF. Here the CDR3 DNA reads TGCGCCAGCACGGCCGGGCCGGGGGAAGCTTTCTTT. Using reference TRBV5-1 and TRBJ1-1 for the parts outside the CDR3, the full variable domain is KAGVTQTPRYLIKTRGQQVTLSCSPISGHRSVSWYQQTPGQGLQFLFEYFSETQRNKGNFPGRFSGRQFSNSRSEMNVSTLELGDSALYLCASTAGPGEAFFGQGTRLTVV.

This clonotype was detected only a few times. The V call is TRBV20-1, the J call TRBJ1-1; D uncertain. V was shortened by 3 bases and J by 0 bases, with 8 bases between the two germline ends. CDR3 length: 13 amino acids. Germline values: CDR1 DFQATT, CDR2 SNEGSKA (reference sequence). The CDR3 sequence is CSASALMNTEAFF. CDR3 nucleotides: TGCAGTGCTAGTGCACTCATGAACACTGAAGCTTTCTTT.

This clonotype was observed a handful of times. The chain carries TRBV20-1 and TRBJ1-1; no definite D call. The V end lost 3 bases, the J end lost 6 bases, and 23 bases lay between the germline ends. The CDR3 consists of 16 residues. Per germline, CDR1 DFQATT and CDR2 SNEGSKA (reference sequence). This CDR3 is CSASFHSLGSGSEAFF. The CDR3 DNA reads as TGCAGTGCTAGTTTTCACAGCCTCGGGTCGGGCTCTGAAGCTTTCTTT.

This clonotype was seen a single time. V usage is TRBV7-9 and J usage is TRBJ1-5; unclear D gene. Germline V gives CDR1 SEHNR, CDR2 FQNEAQ (reference sequence). V was shortened by 5 bases and J by 9 bases, with 20 bases between the two germline ends. This CDR3 has 15 amino acids. This CDR3 reads CASSTSSPTFGPQHF. The CDR3 DNA is TGTGCCAGCAGCACTAGTAGCCCCACATTCGGGCCCCAGCATTTT.

This clonotype was found many times. The genes are TRBV20-1 and TRBJ2-6, with D possibly matching TRBD2 (5 bases). The V end was cut by 0 bases, the J end by 1 base, with 10 bases between. Germline loops: CDR1 DFQATT, CDR2 SNEGSKA (reference sequence). CDR3 length: 16 amino acids. CDR3 in DNA: TGCAGTGCTAGAGATGGGAGAGGATCTGGGGCCAACGTCCTGACTTTC. This codes for CSARDGRGSGANVLTF.

V usage is TRBV11-1 and J usage is TRBJ2-7; D may be TRBD2 (5 bases). Germline CDR1 reads SGHAT; CDR2 reads FQDESV (reference sequence). This CDR3 region has 15 residues. The V end was cut by 0 bases, the J end by 0 bases, with 9 bases between. The CDR3 DNA is TGTGCCAGCAGCTTAGCGGGAGAGTTCTCCTACGAGCAGTACTTC. Its protein is CASSLAGEFSYEQYF. The full variable domain, its missing parts supplied by reference TRBV11-1 and TRBJ2-7, is EAEVAQSPRYKITEKSQAVAFWCDPISGHATLYWYRQILGQGPELLVQFQDESVVDDSQLPKDRFSAERLKGVDSTLKIQPAELGDSAMYLCASSLAGEFSYEQYFGPGTRLTVT.

The chain joins TRBV7-2 to TRBJ2-1, with D perhaps assigned TRBD1 or TRBD2 (5 bases each). CDR1 is SGHTA, CDR2 FQGNSA, per germline. The length of the CDR3 is 13 residues. V shed 4 bases and J shed 10 bases, with 14 bases lying between them. CDR3 bases: TGTGCCAGCAGCTACAAACTGGGACGAGAGCAGTTCTTC. It encodes CASSYKLGREQFF.

This clonotype was seen repeatedly, ten times or more. V and J are TRBV6-1 and TRBJ2-7, with TRBD1 identical over 10 bases. With 3 bases clipped from V and 6 bases from J, the junction kept 5 bases outside the gene matches. The CDR3 loop spans 14 amino acids. CDR1 is MNHNS and CDR2 is SASEGT in the germline V gene. The CDR3 loop is CASSDGQGVREQYF. In DNA form, the CDR3 reads TGTGCCAGCAGTGACGGACAGGGGGTTCGCGAGCAGTACTTC.

This clonotype showed up many times. The chain carries TRBV9 and TRBJ1-1; D gene ambiguous. Trimming took 0 bases from V and 2 from J, leaving 11 bases between them. CDR3 length: 15 amino acids. The germline V gene has CDR1 SGDLS and CDR2 YYNGEE. The CDR3 sequence is CASSVVAVSNTEAFF. In DNA form, the CDR3 reads TGTGCCAGCAGCGTAGTAGCCGTTAGCAACACTGAAGCTTTCTTT.

This clonotype was recorded a few times. The chain has TRBV4-3 and TRBJ1-6, with 7 bases fitting TRBD1. Germline lookup yields CDR1 LGHNA and CDR2 YSLEER. The CDR3 consists of 13 residues. Losses at the gene ends were 3 bases for V and 12 bases for J; bases not matched to a gene: 5. The CDR3 DNA follows: TGCGCCAGCAGCCAGAATACAGGGGAACCCCTCCACTTT. It translates to CASSQNTGEPLHF.

The V call is TRBV6-2 or TRBV6-3, the J call TRBJ2-1; D tentatively reads TRBD1 or TRBD2 (6 bases each). In germline, CDR1 is MNHEY, CDR2 SVGEGT. The V gene lost 0 bases and the J gene lost 12 bases, with 18 bases spanning the gap. This CDR3 is built from 15 residues. CDR3 amino acids: CASSYSSRGGGMQFF. The DNA for the CDR3 is TGTGCCAGCAGTTACTCTAGCAGGGGAGGTGGTATGCAGTTCTTC.